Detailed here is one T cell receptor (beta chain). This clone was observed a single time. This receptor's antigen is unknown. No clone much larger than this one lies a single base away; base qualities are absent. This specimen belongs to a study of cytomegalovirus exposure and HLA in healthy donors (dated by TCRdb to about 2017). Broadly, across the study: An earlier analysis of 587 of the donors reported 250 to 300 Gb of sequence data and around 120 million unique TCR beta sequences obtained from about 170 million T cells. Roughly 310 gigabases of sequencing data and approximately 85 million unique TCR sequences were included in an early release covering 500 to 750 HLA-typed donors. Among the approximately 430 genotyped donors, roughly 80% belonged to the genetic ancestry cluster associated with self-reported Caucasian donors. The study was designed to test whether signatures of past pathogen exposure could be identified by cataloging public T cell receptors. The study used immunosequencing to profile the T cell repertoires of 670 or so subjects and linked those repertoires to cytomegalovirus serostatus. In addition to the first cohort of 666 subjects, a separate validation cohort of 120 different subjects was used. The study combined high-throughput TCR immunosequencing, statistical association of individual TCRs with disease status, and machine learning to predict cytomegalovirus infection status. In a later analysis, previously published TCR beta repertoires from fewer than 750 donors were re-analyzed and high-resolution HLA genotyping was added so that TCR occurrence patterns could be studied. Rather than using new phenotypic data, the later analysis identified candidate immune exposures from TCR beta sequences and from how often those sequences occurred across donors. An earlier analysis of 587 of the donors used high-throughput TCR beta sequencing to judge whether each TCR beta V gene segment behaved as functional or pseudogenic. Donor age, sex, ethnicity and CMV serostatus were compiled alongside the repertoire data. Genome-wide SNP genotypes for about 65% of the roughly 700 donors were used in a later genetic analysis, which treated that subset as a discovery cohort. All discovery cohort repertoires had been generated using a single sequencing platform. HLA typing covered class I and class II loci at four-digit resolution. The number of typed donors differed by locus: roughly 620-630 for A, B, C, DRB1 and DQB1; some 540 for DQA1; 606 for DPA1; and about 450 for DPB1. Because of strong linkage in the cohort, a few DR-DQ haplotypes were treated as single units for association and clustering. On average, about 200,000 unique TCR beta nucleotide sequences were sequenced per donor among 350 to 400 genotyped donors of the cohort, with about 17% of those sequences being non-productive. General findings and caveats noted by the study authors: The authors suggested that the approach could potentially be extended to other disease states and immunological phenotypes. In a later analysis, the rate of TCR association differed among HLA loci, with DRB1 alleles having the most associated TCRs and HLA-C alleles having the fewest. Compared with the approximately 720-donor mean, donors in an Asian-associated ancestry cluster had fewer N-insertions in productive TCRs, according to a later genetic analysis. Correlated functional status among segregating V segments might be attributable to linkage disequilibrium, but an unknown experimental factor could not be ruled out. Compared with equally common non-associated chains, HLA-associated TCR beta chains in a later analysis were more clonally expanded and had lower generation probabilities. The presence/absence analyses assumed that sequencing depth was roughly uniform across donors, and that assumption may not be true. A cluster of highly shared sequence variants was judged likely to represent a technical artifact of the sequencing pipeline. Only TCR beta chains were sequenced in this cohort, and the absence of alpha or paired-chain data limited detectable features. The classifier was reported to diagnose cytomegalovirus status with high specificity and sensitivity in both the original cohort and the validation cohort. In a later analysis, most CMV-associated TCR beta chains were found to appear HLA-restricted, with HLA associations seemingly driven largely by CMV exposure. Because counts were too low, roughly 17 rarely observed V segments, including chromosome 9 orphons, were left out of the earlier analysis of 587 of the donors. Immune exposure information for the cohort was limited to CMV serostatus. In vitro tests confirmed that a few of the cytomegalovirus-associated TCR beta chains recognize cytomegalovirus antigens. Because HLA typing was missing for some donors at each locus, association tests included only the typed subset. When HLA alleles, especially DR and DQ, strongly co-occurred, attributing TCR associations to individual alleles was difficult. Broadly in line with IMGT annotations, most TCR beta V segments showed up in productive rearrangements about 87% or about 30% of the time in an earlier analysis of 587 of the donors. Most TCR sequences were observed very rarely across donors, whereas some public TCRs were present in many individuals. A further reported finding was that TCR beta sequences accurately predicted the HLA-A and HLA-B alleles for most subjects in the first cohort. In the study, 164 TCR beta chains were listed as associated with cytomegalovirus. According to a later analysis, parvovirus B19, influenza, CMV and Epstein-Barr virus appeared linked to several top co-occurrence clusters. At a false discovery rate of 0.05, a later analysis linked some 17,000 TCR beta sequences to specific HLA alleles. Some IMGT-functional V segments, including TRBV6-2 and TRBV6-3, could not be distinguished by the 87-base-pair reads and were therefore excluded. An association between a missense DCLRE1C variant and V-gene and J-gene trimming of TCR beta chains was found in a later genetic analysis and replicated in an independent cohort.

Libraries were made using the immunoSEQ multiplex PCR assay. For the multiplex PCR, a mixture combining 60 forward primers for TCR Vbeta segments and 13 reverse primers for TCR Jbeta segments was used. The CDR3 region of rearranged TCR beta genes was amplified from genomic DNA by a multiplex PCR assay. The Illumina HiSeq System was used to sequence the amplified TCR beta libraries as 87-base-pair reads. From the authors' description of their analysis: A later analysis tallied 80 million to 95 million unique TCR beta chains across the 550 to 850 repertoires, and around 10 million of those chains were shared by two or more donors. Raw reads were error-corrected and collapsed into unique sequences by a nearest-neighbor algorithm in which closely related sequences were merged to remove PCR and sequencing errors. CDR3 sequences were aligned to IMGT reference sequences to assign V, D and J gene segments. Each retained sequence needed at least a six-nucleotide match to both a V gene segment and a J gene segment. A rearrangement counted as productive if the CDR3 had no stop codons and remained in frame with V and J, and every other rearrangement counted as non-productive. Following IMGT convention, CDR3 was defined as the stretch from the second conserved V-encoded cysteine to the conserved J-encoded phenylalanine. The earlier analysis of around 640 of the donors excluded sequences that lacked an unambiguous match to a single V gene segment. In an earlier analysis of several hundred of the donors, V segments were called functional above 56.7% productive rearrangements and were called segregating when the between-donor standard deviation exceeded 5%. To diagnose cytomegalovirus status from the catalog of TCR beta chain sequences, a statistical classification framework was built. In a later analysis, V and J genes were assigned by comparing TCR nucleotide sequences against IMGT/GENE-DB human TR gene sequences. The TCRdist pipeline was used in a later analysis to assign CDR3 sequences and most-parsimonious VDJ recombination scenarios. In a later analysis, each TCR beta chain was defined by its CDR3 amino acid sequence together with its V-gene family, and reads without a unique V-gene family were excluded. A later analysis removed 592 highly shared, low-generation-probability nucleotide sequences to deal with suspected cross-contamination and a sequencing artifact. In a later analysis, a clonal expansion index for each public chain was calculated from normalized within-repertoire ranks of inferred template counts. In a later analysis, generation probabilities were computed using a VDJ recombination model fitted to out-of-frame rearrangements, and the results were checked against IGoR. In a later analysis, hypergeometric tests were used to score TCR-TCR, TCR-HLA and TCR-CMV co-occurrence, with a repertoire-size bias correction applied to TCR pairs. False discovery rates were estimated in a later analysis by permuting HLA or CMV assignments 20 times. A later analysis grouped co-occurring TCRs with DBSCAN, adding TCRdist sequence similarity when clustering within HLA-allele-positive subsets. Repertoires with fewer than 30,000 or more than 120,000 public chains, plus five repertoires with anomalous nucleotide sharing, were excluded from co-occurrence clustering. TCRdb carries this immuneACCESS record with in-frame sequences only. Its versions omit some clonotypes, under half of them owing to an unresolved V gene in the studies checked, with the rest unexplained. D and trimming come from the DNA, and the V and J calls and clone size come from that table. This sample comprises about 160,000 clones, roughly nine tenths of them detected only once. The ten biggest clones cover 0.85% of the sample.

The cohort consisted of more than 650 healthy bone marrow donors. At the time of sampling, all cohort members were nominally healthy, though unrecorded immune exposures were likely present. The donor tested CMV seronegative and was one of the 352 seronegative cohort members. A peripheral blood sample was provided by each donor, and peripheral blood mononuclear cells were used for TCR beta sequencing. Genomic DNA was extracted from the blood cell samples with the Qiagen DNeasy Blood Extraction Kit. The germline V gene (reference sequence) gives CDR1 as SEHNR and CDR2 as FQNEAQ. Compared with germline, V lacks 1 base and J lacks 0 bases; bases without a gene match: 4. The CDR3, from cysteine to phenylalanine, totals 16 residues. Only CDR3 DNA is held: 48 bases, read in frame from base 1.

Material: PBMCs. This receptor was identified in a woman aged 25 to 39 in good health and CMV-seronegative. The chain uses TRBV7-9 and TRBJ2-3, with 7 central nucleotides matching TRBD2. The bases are TGTGCCAGCAGCTTAGGGAGCGGGGCCAGCACAGATACGCAGTATTTT. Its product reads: CASSLGSGASTDTQYF.